The T cell receptor beta chain under discussion was sequenced for a study of blood T cell repertoires in COVID-19 (TCRdb year 2020). Describing the broader study: Samples covering the acute and convalescent phases of COVID-19 were provided by collaborators in the United States, Italy and Spain. The material from the prospective study consisted of cDNA or gDNA derived from T cells, B-cell-depleted T cells, or PBMCs. Subjects who had been exposed to COVID-19, were actively infected with it, or had recovered from it provided the deeply sampled blood TCRbeta repertoires that made up the dataset. The repertoires were made available in a free public database intended to serve as a resource for research on the immune response to SARS-CoV-2. The samples were drawn from the first 160 participants of the ongoing ImmuneRACE study and from 1,254 subjects provided by 6 global collaborators. A de-identified subject ID, COVID-19 status, age in years and sex were almost always included in the sample metadata. Where HLA class I and class II types were available, the types were taken from metadata supplied by the sample provider, not from assay-based typing.

TCRbeta CDR3 regions were amplified from genomic DNA using the immunoSEQ Assay, a bias-controlled multiplex PCR. The paper's data handling went like this. Within the assay, amplification of reference gene primers was used to estimate how many nucleated cells each sample contained. Sequence reads were collapsed and filtered to measure the absolute abundance of every unique TCRbeta CDR3 rearrangement. For each sample, productive Simpson clonality was calculated by taking the square root of Simpson's diversity index across productive rearrangements. TCRdb provides this immuneACCESS table in a form limited to in-frame rearrangements. Some clones are lacking; in checked studies, under half of them reflect an unresolved V gene, and why the rest are absent is not known. The DNA gave D and trimming, while V, J and clone size come from that table. For this sample there are about 250,000 clones; 70% to 90% appear just once. The leading ten clones occupy approximately 1.4% of the sample.

Of note for this clone: What this receptor recognizes is not known. No base quality information exists; no much larger clone differs at one position.

Results and caveats for the whole study, not just this receptor: The amount of clinical and demographic metadata varied by source and participant and was provided uncurated.

The collaborating institutions used their own protocols to collect whole blood in K2EDTA tubes. For TCRbeta analysis, collaborators shipped samples in one of three forms: frozen whole blood, isolated PBMCs, or DNA extracted from either of those sample types. The material sequenced was peripheral blood. This clonotype was sampled from an elderly man with acute or convalescent COVID-19.

At the DNA level, the sequence is TGTGCCAGCAGCCCCGGAGGGGCGTTTGAAAAACTGTTTTTT. Its amino acids are CASSPGGAFEKLFF. Here the chain combines TRBV3-1 (or the pseudogene TRBV3-2) and TRBJ1-4; TRBD1 is perhaps the D gene, given 5 matching bases. CDR1 LGHDT and CDR2 YNNKEL are derived from the germline V gene (reference sequence). There are 14 amino acids in the CDR3, from cysteine to phenylalanine inclusive. Only the CDR3 DNA stays, 42 bases, in frame from base 1. V and J lose 4 bases and 7 bases, and a span of 13 bases separates them.